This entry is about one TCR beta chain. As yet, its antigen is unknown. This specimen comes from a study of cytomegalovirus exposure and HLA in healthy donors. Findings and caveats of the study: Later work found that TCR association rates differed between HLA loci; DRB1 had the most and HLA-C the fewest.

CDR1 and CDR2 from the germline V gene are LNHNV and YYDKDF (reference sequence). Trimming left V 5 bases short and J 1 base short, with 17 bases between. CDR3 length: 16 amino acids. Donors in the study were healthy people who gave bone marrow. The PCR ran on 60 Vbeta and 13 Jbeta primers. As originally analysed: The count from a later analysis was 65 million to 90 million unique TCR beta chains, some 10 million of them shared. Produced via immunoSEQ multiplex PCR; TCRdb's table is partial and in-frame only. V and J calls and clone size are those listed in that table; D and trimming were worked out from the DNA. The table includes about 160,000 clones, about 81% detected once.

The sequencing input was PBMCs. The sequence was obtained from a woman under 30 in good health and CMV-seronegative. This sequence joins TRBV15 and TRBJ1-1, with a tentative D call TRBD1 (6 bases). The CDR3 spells CATSQGPPRGNTEAFF. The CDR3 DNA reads TGTGCCACCAGCCAAGGGCCTCCCAGGGGGAACACTGAAGCTTTCTTT.